The 32 T cell receptor beta chains below come from one sample, sequenced in a study of blood T cell repertoires in COVID-19. TCRdb keeps only in-frame clones here, not all; method: immunoSEQ multiplex PCR. The sample yields about 150,000 clones, approximately 91% seen once. Sequencing was done on a sample of peripheral blood. Source of these receptors: a young man with COVID-19, enrolled during active disease.

CDR3 coding DNA: TGTGCCAGCAGCCAAATAGGGGAATTTGGTGAGCAGTTCTTC. It codes for CASSQIGEFGEQFF. The V and J genes are TRBV3-1 (or the pseudogene TRBV3-2) and TRBJ2-1; a possible D gene is TRBD1 (5 bases). Trimming removed 2 bases from V and 9 bases from J, with 14 bases in between. The length of the CDR3 is 14 residues. Per germline, CDR1 LGHDT and CDR2 YNNKEL (reference sequence).

V gene TRBV27 combines with J gene TRBJ2-7; the match to TRBD1 covers 7 bases. The CDR3 contains 15 residues. The germline CDR1 and CDR2 sequences are MNHEY and SMNVEV (reference sequence). With 0 bases clipped from V and 3 bases from J, the junction kept 5 bases outside the gene matches. The CDR3 DNA sequence: TGTGCCAGCAGTTTATCCCCGGGACAGTACTACGAGCAGTACTTC. Amino acid sequence: CASSLSPGQYYEQYF.

This clone has more than one count but fewer than ten. The chain joins TRBV2 to TRBJ1-3; D is unresolved. There are 14 residues in the CDR3. The germline V gene encodes CDR1 SNHLY and CDR2 FYNNEI. V shed 2 bases and J shed 4 bases, with 9 bases lying between them. DNA for the CDR3: TGTGCCAGCAGTGAACGGTTCTCAGGAAACACCATATATTTT. It is translated as CASSERFSGNTIYF.

A single count supports this clone. The chain couples TRBV21-1 to TRBJ2-3; the table's D call TRBD2 went unverified against the DNA. TRBV21-1 has pseudogene status. CDR3 length: 14 amino acids. The CDR3 DNA is TGTGCCAGCAGCAAAGATTCTAGCACAGATACGCAGTATTTT. This gives the protein CASSKDSSTDTQYF.

The rearrangement joins TRBV7-9 to TRBJ2-1; 8 nucleotides align to TRBD1. The CDR3 loop spans 15 amino acids. The J segment lost 7 bases and the V segment lost 5 bases, leaving 10 bases of the junction unmatched. Germline assignment: CDR1 SEHNR and CDR2 FQNEAQ (reference sequence). The DNA of the CDR3 is TGTGCCAGCAGCCGGGGGCAGGGGGCGTTTAATGAGCAGTTCTTC. Translating gives CASSRGQGAFNEQFF.

The rearrangement links TRBV3-1 (or the pseudogene TRBV3-2) to TRBJ2-1; D gene uncertain. Per the germline V gene, CDR1 is LGHDT and CDR2 is YNNKEL (reference sequence). The CDR3 totals 15 residues. Trimming cost V 0 bases and J 2 bases, with 8 bases left between them. The CDR3 coding sequence is TGTGCCAGCAGCCAAGAGGCTCTCACCTACAATGAGCAGTTCTTC. Amino acid sequence: CASSQEALTYNEQFF.

This clone was seen only once. The chain links TRBV7-2 to TRBJ2-7; a possible D gene is TRBD1 (7 bases). This CDR3 has 13 amino acids. The germline CDR1 and CDR2 sequences are SGHTA and FQGNSA. The DNA of the CDR3 is TGTGCAGTCGCGGGGACAGCCTCCTACGAGCAGTACTTC. This gives the protein CAVAGTASYEQYF.

The genes are TRBV7-8 and TRBJ2-1; TRBD2 matches at 13 bases. Per the germline V gene, CDR1 is SGHVS and CDR2 is FQNEAQ. Trimming at V came to 5 bases and at J to 4 bases, leaving 8 bases not matched to a gene. The CDR3 runs to 17 residues. This CDR3 reads CASSMRTSGRGYNEQFF. The CDR3, as DNA: TGTGCCAGCAGCATGAGGACTAGCGGGAGAGGGTACAATGAGCAGTTCTTC.

This chain links TRBV7-6 with TRBJ2-1; 8 nucleotides align to TRBD2. J lost 6 bases, V lost 4 bases, and 8 bases had no gene match. This CDR3 has 15 amino acids. CDR1 and CDR2 (germline): SGHVS, FNYEAQ. The CDR3 coding sequence is TGTGCCAGCAGCTCCAGACTAGCGAGAGTCAATGAGCAGTTCTTC. Translation: CASSSRLARVNEQFF.

The chain recombines TRBV21-1 with TRBJ2-7; TRBD2 was called by the table and not checked on the DNA. TRBV21-1 is annotated as a pseudogene. The CDR3 covers 18 residues. The CDR3 loop is CASSKTFGSGGSGYEQYF. The CDR3 nucleotides are TGTGCCAGCAGCAAAACATTTGGTAGTGGCGGGAGTGGGTACGAGCAGTACTTC.

To note about this clone: The junction and the germline gene differ at one end; a read error may be behind it. V gene TRBV10-3 combines with J gene TRBJ1-4; 9 positions agree with TRBD1. CDR1 is ENHRY, CDR2 SYGVKD, per germline. CDR3 length: 18 amino acids. The CDR3 DNA follows: TGTGCCACCAAGGGGAACCGAGACCGGGACAGGGCTAATGAAAAACTGCTTTTT. Protein product: CATKGNRDRDRANEKLLF.

This chain joins TRBV28 and TRBJ1-5, with D possibly being TRBD1 (5 bases). The CDR3 covers 14 residues. V was clipped by 5 bases and J by 5 bases, with 13 bases between them. The germline gives CDR1 MDHEN, CDR2 SYDVKM. CDR3 nucleotides: TGTGCCAGCAGTGAGACAGCGAACCATCAGCCCCAGCATTTT. Translated: CASSETANHQPQHF.

This clone was recorded a few times. The CDR3 DNA is TGTGCCACCAGTGCGTACAATTCCTACGAGCAGTACTTC. Amino acid sequence: CATSAYNSYEQYF. The genes are TRBV24-1 and TRBJ2-7; D not resolved. CDR1 is KGHDR, CDR2 SFDVKD, per germline. This CDR3 spans 13 amino acids. V was trimmed by 5 bases and J by 1 base, leaving 8 bases between them.

This sequence joins TRBV11-3 and TRBJ2-7; 8 bases are a match to TRBD1. V trimming: 3 bases; J trimming: 6 bases; junction bases outside the gene matches: 4. This CDR3 comprises 13 residues. Germline-derived CDR1 and CDR2 are SGHNT and YENEEA. DNA for the CDR3: TGTGCCAGCAGCTTCGGACAGGGTGTCGAGCAGTACTTC. Amino acids: CASSFGQGVEQYF.

The genes are TRBV28 and TRBJ2-7, with TRBD1 identical over 10 bases. The germline CDR1 and CDR2 sequences are MDHEN and SYDVKM. J gave up 4 bases and V 2 bases, and 8 bases lay outside the gene matches. This CDR3 is 16 amino acids long. The DNA of the CDR3 is TGTGCCAGCAGTTTACCCTCGGGACAGGGGAGATACGAGCAGTACTTC. Translating it yields CASSLPSGQGRYEQYF. Using reference TRBV28 and TRBJ2-7 for the parts outside the CDR3, the full variable domain is DVKVTQSSRYLVKRTGEKVFLECVQDMDHENMFWYRQDPGLGLRLIYFSYDVKMKEKGDIPEGYSVSREKKERFSLILESASTNQTSMYLCASSLPSGQGRYEQYFGPGTRLTVT.

The V gene is TRBV13, the J gene TRBJ2-1; tentative D call: TRBD1 (7 bases). Germline V gene data show CDR1 as PRHDT and CDR2 as FYEKMQ (reference sequence). The CDR3 consists of 16 residues. Trimming stripped 2 bases from V and 5 bases from J, with 16 bases between. CDR3 loop: CASSLRRGPRDNEQFF. The CDR3, as DNA: TGTGCCAGCAGCTTACGGAGGGGGCCACGTGACAATGAGCAGTTCTTC.

V gene TRBV4-3 combines with J gene TRBJ1-6; TRBD1 matches at 7 bases. From germline, CDR1 is LGHNA and CDR2 YSLEER. CDR3 length equals 18 residues. The V gene end was trimmed by 2 bases and the J gene end by 4 bases; junction bases not matched to a gene: 11. CDR3 bases: TGCGCCAGCAGCCAAATGCCCCGGGGGACAGATTATAATTCACCCCTCCACTTT. Encoded protein: CASSQMPRGTDYNSPLHF.

The chain is built from TRBV6-5 and TRBJ1-5; D unclear. The CDR3 covers 13 residues. Germline lookup yields CDR1 MNHEY and CDR2 SVGAGI. Between the trimmed V and J ends, which lost 6 bases and 4 bases, there was a span of 10 bases. This chain's CDR3 is CASRPHVNQPQHF. CDR3 sequence (DNA): TGTGCCAGCAGACCACACGTAAATCAGCCCCAGCATTTT.

The chain uses TRBV30 and TRBJ2-7; possible D gene TRBD1, 5 bases. The CDR3 sequence is 14 residues long. Trimming pared 4 bases from V and 5 bases from J, leaving 18 bases between. Germline CDR1 and CDR2: GTSNPN and SVGIG (reference sequence). This CDR3 reads CAWNQGPPSNEQYF. In nucleotides, the CDR3 is TGTGCCTGGAACCAGGGCCCCCCCTCGAACGAGCAGTACTTC.

The rearrangement joins TRBV18 to TRBJ1-5; D not certain. V gave up 4 bases and J gave up 11 bases, with 12 bases separating them. CDR1 is KGHSH, CDR2 LQKENI, per germline. The CDR3 spans 12 residues. DNA for the CDR3: TGTGCCAGCTCACTCGATTCCGGGACCCAGCATTTT. Translating gives CASSLDSGTQHF.

CDR3 bases: TGCAGCGTTGCTCTAGCGACAGGGGGGAGTCAGCCCCAGCATTTT. Translation: CSVALATGGSQPQHF. The J gene is TRBJ1-5, the V gene TRBV29-1, with 9 nucleotides matching TRBD1. This CDR3 spans 15 amino acids. Trimming removed 4 bases from V and 6 bases from J; junction bases left unmatched: 10. From germline, CDR1 is SQVTM and CDR2 ANQGSEA.

CDR3 loop: CASSAAGYTEAFF. DNA for the CDR3: TGTGCCAGCAGCGCGGCAGGGTACACTGAAGCTTTCTTT. This sequence joins TRBV9 and TRBJ1-1, with D possibly matching TRBD1 (5 bases). Germline CDR1 reads SGDLS; CDR2 reads YYNGEE. V lost 3 bases, J lost 3 bases, and 9 bases lay in between. CDR3 length: 13 amino acids.

This chain joins TRBV7-2 and TRBJ2-3; no firm D call. Germline values: CDR1 SGHTA, CDR2 FQGNSA. Trimming removed 6 bases from V and 6 bases from J, with 19 bases in between. The CDR3 contains 15 residues. DNA of the CDR3: TGTGCCAGCAGTCCCAAATGGCGGCCGGTGGATACGCAGTATTTT. Protein product: CASSPKWRPVDTQYF.

The chain joins TRBV15 to TRBJ1-5; D is unresolved. Germline values: CDR1 LNHNV, CDR2 YYDKDF (reference sequence). The CDR3 is 15 residues long. The V end was cut by 3 bases, the J end by 4 bases, with 13 bases between. CDR3 region: CATSSRTERNQPQHF. In DNA form, the CDR3 reads TGTGCCACCAGCAGTAGGACTGAAAGGAATCAGCCCCAGCATTTT.

This clone appeared once. The chain has TRBV6-6 and TRBJ2-6; D gene ambiguous. CDR3 size: 15 residues. Per the germline V gene, CDR1 is MNHNY and CDR2 is SVGAGI (reference sequence). Trimming left V 2 bases short and J 2 bases short, with 7 bases between. CDR3 amino acids: CASSYPSPGANVLTF. CDR3 DNA: TGTGCCAGCAGTTACCCGAGTCCTGGGGCCAACGTCCTGACTTTC.

This clone was seen only once. V is TRBV4-1 and J is TRBJ1-5; 8 bases are a match to TRBD1. V dropped 1 base and J dropped 2; count of bases not matched to a gene: 7. Germline CDR1 MGHRA, CDR2 YSYEKL. The length of the CDR3 is 17 residues. The CDR3 spells CASSQVQGAEGNQPQHF. The CDR3 DNA reads as TGCGCCAGCAGCCAAGTCCAGGGGGCCGAGGGCAATCAGCCCCAGCATTTT.

The chain joins TRBV28 to TRBJ2-3; D perhaps matches TRBD2 (5 bases). V shed 1 base and J shed 1 base, with 12 bases lying between them. The length of the CDR3 is 16 residues. CDR1 MDHEN and CDR2 SYDVKM come from the germline V gene. In DNA form, the CDR3 reads TGTGCCAGCAGTTTATTCGTCCTAGCCCGCACAGATACGCAGTATTTT. It codes for CASSLFVLARTDTQYF.

J is TRBJ2-2 and V is TRBV9; D possibly corresponds to TRBD1 (5 bases). Germline loops: CDR1 SGDLS, CDR2 YYNGEE. V was shortened by 3 bases and J by 7 bases, with 10 bases between the two germline ends. The CDR3 has 13 amino acids. The CDR3 here is CASSAPGNGELFF. As DNA, the CDR3 is TGTGCCAGCAGCGCACCAGGGAACGGGGAGCTGTTTTTT.

This chain joins TRBV30 and TRBJ1-2; the D is unclear. Germline V gene lookup returns CDR1 GTSNPN and CDR2 SVGIG (reference sequence). The V end lost 0 bases, the J end lost 2 bases, and 22 bases lay between the germline ends. The CDR3 totals 18 residues. CDR3 loop: CAWSVRLRETLANYGYTF. CDR3 sequence (DNA): TGTGCCTGGAGTGTACGGTTGAGAGAGACTCTGGCGAACTATGGCTACACCTTC.

V is TRBV10-3 and J is TRBJ2-3, with TRBD2 matching 15 bases. Germline V gene lookup returns CDR1 ENHRY and CDR2 SYGVKD. This CDR3 region has 18 residues. V shed 0 bases, J shed 3 bases, and the junction held 4 bases outside the gene matches. CDR3 protein: CAISESKGLAGGTDTQYF. The CDR3 bases are TGTGCCATCAGTGAGTCGAAGGGACTAGCGGGAGGAACAGATACGCAGTATTTT.

This chain joins TRBV6-6 and TRBJ1-5; possible D gene TRBD1, 5 bases. The CDR3 totals 13 residues. Germline CDR1 reads MNHNY; CDR2 reads SVGAGI (reference sequence). V was clipped by 2 bases and J by 6 bases, with 8 bases between them. The DNA of the CDR3 is TGTGCCAGCAGTTACCAAACAGGTCAGCCCCAGCATTTT. The encoded protein is CASSYQTGQPQHF.

This chain uses TRBV4-3 with TRBJ1-2, with D possibly matching TRBD1 (5 bases). The germline V gene encodes CDR1 LGHNA and CDR2 YSLEER. The germline V and J ends were trimmed by 3 bases and 7 bases, with 9 bases remaining between them. The CDR3 has 12 residues. The CDR3 DNA reads TGCGCCAGCAGCCAGTGGAGGGGTGGCTACACCTTC. This codes for CASSQWRGGYTF.